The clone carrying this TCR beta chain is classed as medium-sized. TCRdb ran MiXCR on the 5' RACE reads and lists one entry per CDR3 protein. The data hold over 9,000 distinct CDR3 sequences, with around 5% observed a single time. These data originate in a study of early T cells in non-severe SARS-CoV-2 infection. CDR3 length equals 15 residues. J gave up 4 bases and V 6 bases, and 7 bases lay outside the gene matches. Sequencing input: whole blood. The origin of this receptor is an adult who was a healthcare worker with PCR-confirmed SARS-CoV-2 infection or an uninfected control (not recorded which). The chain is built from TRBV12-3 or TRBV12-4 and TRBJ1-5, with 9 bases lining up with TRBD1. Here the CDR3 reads CASSATGGGNQPQHF. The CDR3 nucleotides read TGTGCCAGCAGCGCCACAGGGGGCGGGAATCAGCCCCAGCATTTT.